A single sample gave rise to the 14 T cell receptor beta chains below, sequenced in a study of cytomegalovirus exposure and HLA in healthy donors. This PCR relied on a set of 60 Vbeta primers and 13 Jbeta primers. TCRdb keeps only in-frame clones here, not all; method: immunoSEQ multiplex PCR. Of about 89,000 clones in the sample, around 60% were seen once. The specimen was PBMCs. These TCRs come from a human donor in good health.

With regard to this clone: A read error may account for a junction end that differs from germline. V usage is TRBV9 and J usage is TRBJ1-2, with D tentatively TRBD1 (6 bases). Per germline, CDR1 SGDLS and CDR2 YYNGEE. This CDR3 spans 17 amino acids. CDR3: CASSPRQAPTDLYSYTF. CDR3 DNA: TGTGCCAGCAGCCCAAGACAGGCTCCGACCGATCTCTATAGCTACACCTTC.

The chain combines TRBV7-9 with TRBJ2-5; 13 bases map to TRBD2. V lost 5 bases and J lost 0; bases outside the gene matches: 9. CDR3 length: 18 amino acids. The germline V gene encodes CDR1 SEHNR and CDR2 FQNEAQ (reference sequence). The CDR3 protein is CASSHGLAGAPYQETQYF. In DNA, the CDR3 is TGTGCCAGCAGCCACGGACTAGCGGGGGCCCCGTACCAAGAGACCCAGTACTTC.

The chain has TRBV11-2 and TRBJ1-5; tentative D call: TRBD1 (6 bases). V was clipped by 4 bases and J by 0 bases, with 13 bases between them. Germline lookup yields CDR1 SGHAT and CDR2 FQNNGV. The CDR3 is made up of 16 amino acids. DNA of the CDR3: TGTGCCAGCAGCTACTCTCAGGGGTATAGCAATCAGCCCCAGCATTTT. Its translation is CASSYSQGYSNQPQHF.

The chain joins TRBV14 to TRBJ1-4, with 9 nucleotides matching TRBD1. The trim removed 2 bases at V and 8 bases at J, leaving 9 bases unmatched. The CDR3 is made up of 16 amino acids. Germline V lookup: CDR1 SGHDN, CDR2 FVKESK. CDR3 amino acids: CASSQLSGTGNEKLFF. The CDR3 region has the DNA TGTGCCAGCAGCCAACTTTCCGGGACAGGGAACGAAAAACTGTTTTTT.

J is TRBJ2-7 and V is TRBV7-6; 12 bases map to TRBD2. The CDR3 is 17 amino acids. Germline CDR1 and CDR2: SGHVS and FNYEAQ. Trimming removed 5 bases from V and 0 bases from J; junction bases left unmatched: 8. Written as DNA, the CDR3 is TGTGCCAGCAGCCCGGGGACTAGCGGGCACCCCTCCTACGAGCAGTACTTC. Translating gives CASSPGTSGHPSYEQYF. The full variable domain, rest sourced from reference TRBV7-6 and TRBJ2-7, is GAGVSQSPRYKVTKRGQDVALRCDPISGHVSLYWYRQALGQGPEFLTYFNYEAQQDKSGLPNDRFSAERPEGSISTLTIQRTEQRDSAMYRCASSPGTSGHPSYEQYFGPGTRLTVT.

The J gene is TRBJ2-1, the V gene TRBV6-1, with D perhaps matching TRBD1 (5 bases). Per the germline V gene, CDR1 is MNHNS and CDR2 is SASEGT. The CDR3 spans 14 residues. V dropped 5 bases and J dropped 12 bases, with 20 bases sitting between them. This CDR3 is CASSSSRAPSRQFF. As DNA, the CDR3 is TGTGCCAGCAGTAGCTCCAGGGCCCCCAGTAGGCAGTTCTTC.

The chain uses TRBV6-6 and TRBJ2-7; 7 positions match TRBD2. J gave up 6 bases and V 2 bases, and 4 bases lay outside the gene matches. Germline V gene data show CDR1 as MNHNY and CDR2 as SVGAGI (reference sequence). The CDR3 length is 13 residues. The CDR3 loop is CASSYGGGIEQYF. CDR3 bases: TGTGCCAGCAGTTACGGGGGGGGGATCGAGCAGTACTTC.

The gene calls are TRBV11-1 and TRBJ2-7; D is unresolved. Germline lookup yields CDR1 SGHAT and CDR2 FQDESV (reference sequence). The CDR3 covers 13 residues. Trimming took off 1 base at V and 3 bases at J, with 7 bases between the two ends. The CDR3 loop reads CASSLERRYEQYF. Written as DNA, the CDR3 is TGTGCCAGCAGCTTAGAGAGGCGCTACGAGCAGTACTTC.

This chain joins TRBV11-2 and TRBJ2-1, with TRBD2 matching over 8 bases. Germline V gene sequence: CDR1 SGHAT, CDR2 FQNNGV. The CDR3 runs to 15 residues. V lost 3 bases to trimming and J lost 4 bases; unmatched junction nucleotides: 5. In DNA form, the CDR3 reads TGTGCCAGCAGCTTCGGGGGGGGAGGTTACAATGAGCAGTTCTTC. Protein product: CASSFGGGGYNEQFF.

V is TRBV6-1 and J is TRBJ2-7; the match to TRBD1 covers 12 bases. In germline, CDR1 is MNHNS, CDR2 SASEGT. V gave up 10 bases and J gave up 4 bases; unmatched junction bases: 8. This CDR3 is 14 amino acids long. The CDR3 bases are TGTGCCACTACGGCGGGACAGGGGGCATACGAGCAGTACTTC. This sequence encodes CATTAGQGAYEQYF.

The chain's CDR3 is CASSLGRGTEAFF. The CDR3 DNA follows: TGTGCCAGCAGCTTAGGCCGAGGCACTGAAGCTTTCTTT. The V gene is TRBV13, the J gene TRBJ1-1; D remains unclear. Germline V lookup: CDR1 PRHDT, CDR2 FYEKMQ (reference sequence). V lost 0 bases and J 4 bases, leaving 6 bases between the germline ends. The length of the CDR3 is 13 residues.

The chain is built from TRBV7-9 and TRBJ1-2; D may be TRBD1 (5 bases). The CDR3 has 15 residues. CDR1 and CDR2 from the germline V gene are SEHNR and FQNEAQ (reference sequence). Between the trimmed V and J ends, which lost 3 bases and 4 bases, there was a span of 15 bases. The CDR3: CASSFSGGVFYGYTF. The CDR3 DNA sequence: TGTGCCAGCAGCTTCTCTGGGGGGGTCTTCTATGGCTACACCTTC.

V gene TRBV18 combines with J gene TRBJ1-3, with 8 nucleotides matching TRBD1. V shed 1 base, J shed 0 bases, and the junction held 5 bases outside the gene matches. This CDR3 comprises 17 residues. Germline CDR1 and CDR2: KGHSH and LQKENI. The CDR3 DNA follows: TGTGCCAGCTCACCACGGGACAGGCTCGACTCTGGAAACACCATATATTTT. It specifies CASSPRDRLDSGNTIYF.

A few counts support this clone. The chain employs TRBV4-3 and TRBJ2-3, with 9 bases lining up with TRBD2. Germline CDR1 is LGHNA and CDR2 is YSLEER. Trimming cost V 4 bases and J 0 bases; bases outside gene matches: 2. The CDR3 covers 15 residues. Here the CDR3 reads CASSPGLASTDTQYF. The CDR3 region has the DNA TGCGCCAGCAGCCCCGGACTAGCGAGCACAGATACGCAGTATTTT.